This T cell receptor (beta chain) originates from a study of beta chain features in type 1 diabetes. Notes on the study in general: A moderate, significant TCRB CDR3 shortening appeared in type 1 diabetes across four CD4+ subsets. Patients' naive, central memory and regulatory TCRB repertoires appeared more alike than those of healthy donors.

Since all of the isolated RNA was reverse transcribed, expressed TCRB transcripts were what got sequenced. TCRdb keeps only in-frame clones here, not all; method: immunoSEQ multiplex PCR. The table lists hundreds of thousands of clones, 15% to 19% of them singletons, with about 0.097% in the top ten. This clone was seen a handful of times. The antigen remains unidentified. Sequencing was done on a sample of naive CD4+ T cells from blood. This receptor was taken from a man aged 18-30 years in good health.

CDR3 amino acids: CASSVAGQGNQPQHF. Written as DNA, the CDR3 is TGTGCCAGCAGCGTAGCTGGTCAGGGCAATCAGCCCCAGCATTTT. The chain recombines TRBV9 with TRBJ1-5; D not resolved. Trimming took off 0 bases at V and 2 bases at J, with 9 bases between the two ends. Germline values: CDR1 SGDLS, CDR2 YYNGEE. This CDR3 is built from 15 residues.